This TCR beta chain is drawn from a study of blood T cell repertoires in COVID-19. TCRdb keeps only in-frame clones here, not all; method: immunoSEQ multiplex PCR. The repertoire includes about 90,000 clones, 84% of them detected once, and approximately 6.8% sits in the top ten. CDR3 size: 13 residues. Germline CDR1 LNHDA, CDR2 SQIVND (reference sequence). V lost 10 bases, J lost 5 bases, and 17 bases lay in between. This clonotype was sampled from a man aged 55 to 70 with acute or convalescent COVID-19. This chain links TRBV19 with TRBJ1-2, with D perhaps TRBD1 (5 bases). Sequenced sample: peripheral blood. The CDR3 is CAKGAAKNYGYTF. As DNA, the CDR3 is TGTGCCAAAGGGGCAGCAAAGAATTATGGCTACACCTTC.